This T cell receptor (beta chain) is drawn from a study of blood T cell repertoires in COVID-19. Looking at the study overall: The analysed material was cDNA or gDNA that came from T cells, B-cell-depleted T cells, or PBMCs.

The germline V and J ends were trimmed by 5 bases and 1 base, with 9 bases remaining between them. Looked up from germline, CDR1 is SGHRS and CDR2 is YFSETQ. The CDR3 is made up of 13 amino acids. In the source study's methods: From reference gene primer amplification, estimates of nucleated cell counts were derived. Generated by immunoSEQ multiplex PCR, the TCRdb table keeps only in-frame clones and is missing some. The V and J calls and the clone size are those of that table, but D and trimming were determined from the DNA. The sample has over 150,000 clones; roughly nine tenths are singletons. The source is a man younger than 35 who had recovered from COVID-19. Material for sequencing was peripheral blood. This chain joins TRBV5-1 and TRBJ1-1; no firm D call. CDR3 nucleotide sequence: TGCGCCAGCAGTCCCACGGGGAACACTGAAGCTTTCTTT. It is translated as CASSPTGNTEAFF.